These T cell receptor beta chains were read from a single sample in a study of CD8 T cells in Susac syndrome. TCRdb called the immunoSEQ multiplex PCR reads again in MiXCR, with one record for every CDR3 protein. The data show approximately 110,000 distinct CDR3 sequences, with just under 95% seen just once and 0.087% held by the top ten. The sample was CD4+ T cells from PBMCs. These receptors were collected from a human donor in good health. The CDR3 runs from the conserved cysteine through the conserved F or W. Fields, in order: CDR3 length, D gene, J gene, V gene, CDR3 protein, CDR3 DNA. D genes are given only for firm matches.

>13|TRBD1|TRBJ2-7|TRBV29-1
CSVGRDRGYEQYF
TGCAGCGTGGGCCGGGACAGGGGGTACGAGCAGTACTTC
>14|TRBD2|TRBJ2-3|TRBV20-1
CSPLAGGPTDTQYF
TGCAGTCCCCTAGCGGGAGGGCCAACAGATACGCAGTATTTT
>19|TRBD2|TRBJ2-1|TRBV20-1
CSATDPGLARYYSYNEQFF
TGCAGTGCTACCGATCCGGGACTAGCGCGATACTACTCCTACAATGAGCAGTTCTTC
>16|TRBD2|TRBJ2-1|TRBV5-1
CASSSAGSGSYNEQFF
TGCGCCAGCAGCTCCGCGGGTAGCGGGAGTTACAATGAGCAGTTCTTC
>15|.|TRBJ1-2|TRBV7-9
CASSLDGGNFYGYTF
TGTGCCAGCAGCTTAGATGGAGGGAATTTCTATGGCTACACCTTC
>14|TRBD2|TRBJ2-1|TRBV5-1
CASSGTSGRVEQFF
TGCGCCAGCAGCGGAACTAGCGGGAGAGTTGAGCAGTTCTTC
>14|.|TRBJ1-1|TRBV19
CASSPIVGNTEAFF
TGTGCCAGTAGCCCTATCGTGGGTAACACTGAAGCTTTCTTT
>12|.|TRBJ2-7|TRBV7-2
CASSRNRQVRYF
TGTGCCAGCAGCCGCAACCGACAGGTGCGGTACTTC
>17|.|TRBJ1-2|TRBV5-1
CASSLLQGAPDSYGYTF
TGCGCCAGCAGCTTGTTACAGGGTGCGCCCGATTCCTATGGCTACACCTTC
>14|TRBD1|TRBJ2-1|TRBV19
CASSPQGATHFKFF
TGTGCCAGTAGCCCACAGGGGGCGACCCATTTTAAGTTCTTC
>13|.|TRBJ2-5|TRBV7-2
CASSLNVRETQYF
TGTGCCAGCAGCTTAAATGTGAGGGAGACCCAGTACTTC
>13|TRBD1|TRBJ2-5|TRBV4-3
CASSQETGGVQYF
TGCGCCAGCAGCCAAGAGACAGGGGGCGTCCAGTACTTC
>16|TRBD1|TRBJ1-1|TRBV28
CASSSGQGRGNTEAFF
TGTGCCAGCAGTTCCGGACAGGGGCGGGGGAACACTGAAGCTTTCTTT
>14|.|TRBJ2-1|TRBV10-3
CAIRKGGSYNEQFF
TGTGCCATCAGGAAGGGGGGCTCCTACAATGAGCAGTTCTTC
>15|.|TRBJ1-2|TRBV2
CASSSTGFGNYGYTF
TGTGCCAGCAGTTCCACAGGGTTTGGGAACTATGGCTACACCTTC
>12|TRBD1|TRBJ1-5|TRBV6-6
CATGTAYQPQHF
TGTGCCACCGGGACAGCTTATCAGCCCCAGCATTTT